This T cell receptor beta chain derives from a study of beta chain features in type 1 diabetes. The germline CDR1 and CDR2 sequences are MNHNY and SVGAGI (reference sequence). The CDR3 length is 15 residues. Trimming cost V 6 bases and J 2 bases; bases outside gene matches: 8. Study outcomes and limitations: A possible short-template PCR bias applies equally to patients and controls.

On this clone: The target antigen is unknown.

The authors reverse transcribed all of the isolated RNA, so sequencing captured expressed TCRB transcripts. Clones were read by immunoSEQ multiplex PCR, and TCRdb kept only the in-frame ones, dropping some. The sample contains 300,000 or so clones, 6.5% to 10% of which appear only once. The chain combines TRBV6-6 with TRBJ2-7; 9 bases align to TRBD1. The receptor was derived from a woman younger than 35 in good health. Input material: central memory CD4+ T cells from blood. CDR3 DNA sequence: TGTGCCAGCAGCACCTCGGGACAGGGAACCTACGAGCAGTACTTC. This codes for CASSTSGQGTYEQYF.